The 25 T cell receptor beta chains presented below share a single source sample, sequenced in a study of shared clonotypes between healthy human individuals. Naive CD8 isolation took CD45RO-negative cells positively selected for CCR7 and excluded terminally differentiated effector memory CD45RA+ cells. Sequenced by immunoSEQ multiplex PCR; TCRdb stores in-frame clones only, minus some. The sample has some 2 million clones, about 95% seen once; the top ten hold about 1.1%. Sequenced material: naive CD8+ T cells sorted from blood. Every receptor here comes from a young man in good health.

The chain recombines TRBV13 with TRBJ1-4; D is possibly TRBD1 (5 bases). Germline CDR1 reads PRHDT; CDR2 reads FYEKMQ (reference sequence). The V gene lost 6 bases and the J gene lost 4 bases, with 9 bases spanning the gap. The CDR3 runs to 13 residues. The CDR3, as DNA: TGTGCCAGCAGTCCTGGGGGTAATGAAAAACTGTTTTTT. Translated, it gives CASSPGGNEKLFF.

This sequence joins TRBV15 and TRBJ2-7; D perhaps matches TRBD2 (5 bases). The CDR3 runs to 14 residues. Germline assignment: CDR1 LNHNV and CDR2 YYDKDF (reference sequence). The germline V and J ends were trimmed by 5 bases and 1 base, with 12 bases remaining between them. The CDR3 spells CATSLDWLSYEQYF. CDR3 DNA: TGTGCCACCAGCCTGGACTGGCTATCCTACGAGCAGTACTTC.

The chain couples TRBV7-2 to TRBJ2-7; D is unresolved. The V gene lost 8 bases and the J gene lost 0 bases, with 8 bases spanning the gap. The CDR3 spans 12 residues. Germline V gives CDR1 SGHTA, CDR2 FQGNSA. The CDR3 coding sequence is TGTGCCAGCTCGGACGCCTCCTACGAGCAGTACTTC. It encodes CASSDASYEQYF.

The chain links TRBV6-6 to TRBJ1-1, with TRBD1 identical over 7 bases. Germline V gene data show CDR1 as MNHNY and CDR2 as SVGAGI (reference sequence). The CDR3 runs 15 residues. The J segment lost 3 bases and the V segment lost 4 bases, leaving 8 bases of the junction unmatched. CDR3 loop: CASSSQDRLDTEAFF. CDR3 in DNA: TGTGCCAGCAGTTCCCAGGACAGGCTAGACACTGAAGCTTTCTTT.

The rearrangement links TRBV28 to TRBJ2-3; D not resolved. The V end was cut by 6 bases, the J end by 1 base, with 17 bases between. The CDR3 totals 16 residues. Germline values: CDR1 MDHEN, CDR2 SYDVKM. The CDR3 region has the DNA TGTGCCAGCAGCCTCGAGGAAGGGTACCGCACAGATACGCAGTATTTT. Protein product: CASSLEEGYRTDTQYF.

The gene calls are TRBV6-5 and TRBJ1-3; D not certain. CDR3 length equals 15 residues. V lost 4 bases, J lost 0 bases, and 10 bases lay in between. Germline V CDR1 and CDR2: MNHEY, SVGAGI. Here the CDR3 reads CASSLTSSSGNTIYF. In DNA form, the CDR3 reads TGTGCCAGCAGTTTGACCTCAAGCTCTGGAAACACCATATATTTT.

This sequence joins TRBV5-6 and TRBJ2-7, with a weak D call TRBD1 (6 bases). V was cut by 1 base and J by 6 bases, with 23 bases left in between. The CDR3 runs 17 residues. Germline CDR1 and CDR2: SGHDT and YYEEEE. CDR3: CASSLYMGVGQGIEQYF. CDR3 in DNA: TGTGCCAGCAGCTTGTATATGGGAGTGGGGCAGGGGATCGAGCAGTACTTC.

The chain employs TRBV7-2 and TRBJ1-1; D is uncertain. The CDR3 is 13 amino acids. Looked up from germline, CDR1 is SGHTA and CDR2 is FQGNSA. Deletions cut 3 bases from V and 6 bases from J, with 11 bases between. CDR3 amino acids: CASSFSRVAEAFF. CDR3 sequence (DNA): TGTGCCAGCAGCTTCTCGAGGGTCGCTGAAGCTTTCTTT. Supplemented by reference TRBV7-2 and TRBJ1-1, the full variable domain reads GAGVSQSPSNKVTEKGKDVELRCDPISGHTALYWYRQSLGQGLEFLIYFQGNSAPDKSGLPSDRFSAERTGGSVSTLTIQRTQQEDSAVYLCASSFSRVAEAFFGQGTRLTVV.

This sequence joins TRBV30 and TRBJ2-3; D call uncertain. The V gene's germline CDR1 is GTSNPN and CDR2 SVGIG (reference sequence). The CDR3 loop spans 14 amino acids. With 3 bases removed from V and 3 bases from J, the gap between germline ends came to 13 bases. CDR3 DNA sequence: TGTGCCTGGAGCCTAGTTAGATGGACAGATACGCAGTATTTT. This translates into CAWSLVRWTDTQYF.

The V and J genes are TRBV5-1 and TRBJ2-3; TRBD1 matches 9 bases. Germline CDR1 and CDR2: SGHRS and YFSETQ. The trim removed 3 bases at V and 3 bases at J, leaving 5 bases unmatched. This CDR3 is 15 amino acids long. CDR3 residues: CASSYETGGTDTQYF. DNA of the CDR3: TGCGCCAGCAGCTATGAGACAGGGGGTACAGATACGCAGTATTTT.

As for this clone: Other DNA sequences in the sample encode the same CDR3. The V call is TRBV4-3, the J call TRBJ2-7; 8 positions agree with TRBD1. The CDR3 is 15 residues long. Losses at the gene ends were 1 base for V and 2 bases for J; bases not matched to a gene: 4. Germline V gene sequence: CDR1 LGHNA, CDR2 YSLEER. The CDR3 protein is CASSQGDRGTYEQYF. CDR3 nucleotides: TGCGCCAGCAGCCAAGGAGACAGGGGCACCTACGAGCAGTACTTC.

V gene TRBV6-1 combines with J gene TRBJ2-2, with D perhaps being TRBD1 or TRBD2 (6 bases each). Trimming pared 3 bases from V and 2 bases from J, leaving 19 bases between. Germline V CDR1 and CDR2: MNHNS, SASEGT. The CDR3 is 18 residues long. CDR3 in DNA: TGTGCCAGCAGTGAGAGACCCCGCGGGACACCTAACACCGGGGAGCTGTTTTTT. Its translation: CASSERPRGTPNTGELFF.

The CDR3 loop reads CASSLQTGLHEKLFF. In DNA form, the CDR3 reads TGTGCCAGCAGTTTACAGACAGGTCTTCATGAAAAACTGTTTTTT. The chain is built from TRBV27 and TRBJ1-4; tentatively, D is TRBD1 (6 bases). The CDR3 totals 15 residues. The V end was cut by 2 bases, the J end by 6 bases, with 13 bases between. Germline values: CDR1 MNHEY, CDR2 SMNVEV (reference sequence).

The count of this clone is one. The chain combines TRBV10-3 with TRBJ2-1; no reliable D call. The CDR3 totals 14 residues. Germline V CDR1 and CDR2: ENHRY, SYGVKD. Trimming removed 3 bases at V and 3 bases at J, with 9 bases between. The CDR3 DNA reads TGTGCCATCAGTGACCCCAGACTCTACAATGAGCAGTTCTTC. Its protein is CAISDPRLYNEQFF.

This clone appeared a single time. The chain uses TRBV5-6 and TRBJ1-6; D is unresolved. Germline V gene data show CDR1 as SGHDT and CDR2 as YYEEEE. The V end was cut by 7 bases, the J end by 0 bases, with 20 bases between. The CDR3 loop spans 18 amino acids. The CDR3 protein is CASVGRIGSSSYNSPLHF. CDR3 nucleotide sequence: TGTGCCAGCGTTGGAAGGATCGGTTCGTCCTCCTATAATTCACCCCTCCACTTT.

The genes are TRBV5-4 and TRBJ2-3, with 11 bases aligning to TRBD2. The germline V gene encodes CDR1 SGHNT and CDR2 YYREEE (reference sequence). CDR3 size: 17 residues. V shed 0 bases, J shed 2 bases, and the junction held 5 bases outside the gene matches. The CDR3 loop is CASSLEVLAGDTDTQYF. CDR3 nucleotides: TGTGCCAGCAGCTTGGAGGTACTAGCGGGGGACACAGATACGCAGTATTTT.

The CDR3 DNA reads TGTGCCAGCAGTTACACGGCTTCCGGAGAGACCCAGTACTTC. Amino acids: CASSYTASGETQYF. The J gene is TRBJ2-5, the V gene TRBV6-5; no clear D gene. The CDR3 is 14 residues long. The germline gives CDR1 MNHEY, CDR2 SVGAGI. Between the trimmed V and J ends, which lost 2 bases and 4 bases, there was a span of 11 bases.

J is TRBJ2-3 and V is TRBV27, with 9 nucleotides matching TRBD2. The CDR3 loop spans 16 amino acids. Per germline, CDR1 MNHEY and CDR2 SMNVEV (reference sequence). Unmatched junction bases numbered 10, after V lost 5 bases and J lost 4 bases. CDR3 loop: CASSPLGAGGPDTQYF. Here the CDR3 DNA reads TGTGCCAGCAGTCCCCTCGGGGCGGGGGGGCCAGATACGCAGTATTTT.

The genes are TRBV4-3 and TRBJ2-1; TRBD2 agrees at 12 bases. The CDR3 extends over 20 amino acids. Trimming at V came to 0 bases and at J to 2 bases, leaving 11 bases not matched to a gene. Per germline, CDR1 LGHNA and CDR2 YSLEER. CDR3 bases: TGCGCCAGCAGCCAAGAAGGGAAGGGGCTAGCGGGAGGGCCCTACAATGAGCAGTTCTTC. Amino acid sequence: CASSQEGKGLAGGPYNEQFF.

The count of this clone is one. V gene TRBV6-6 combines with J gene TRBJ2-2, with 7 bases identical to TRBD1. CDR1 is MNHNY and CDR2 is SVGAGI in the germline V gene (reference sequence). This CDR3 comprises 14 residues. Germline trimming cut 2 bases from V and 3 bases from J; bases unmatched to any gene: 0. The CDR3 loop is CASSYGTDTGELFF. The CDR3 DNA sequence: TGTGCCAGCAGTTACGGGACAGACACCGGGGAGCTGTTTTTT.

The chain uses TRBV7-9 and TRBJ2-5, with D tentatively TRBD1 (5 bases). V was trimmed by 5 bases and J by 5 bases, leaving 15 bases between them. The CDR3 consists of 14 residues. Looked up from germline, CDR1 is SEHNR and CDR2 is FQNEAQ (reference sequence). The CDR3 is CASSPPAGWETQYF. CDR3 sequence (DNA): TGTGCCAGCAGCCCTCCCGCAGGGTGGGAGACCCAGTACTTC.

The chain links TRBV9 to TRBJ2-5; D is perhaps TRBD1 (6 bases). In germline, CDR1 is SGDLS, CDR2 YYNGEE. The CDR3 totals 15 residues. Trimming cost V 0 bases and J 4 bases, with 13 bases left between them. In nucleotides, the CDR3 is TGTGCCAGCAGCGTAGGAGGGGGAGAGGGAGAGACCCAGTACTTC. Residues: CASSVGGGEGETQYF.

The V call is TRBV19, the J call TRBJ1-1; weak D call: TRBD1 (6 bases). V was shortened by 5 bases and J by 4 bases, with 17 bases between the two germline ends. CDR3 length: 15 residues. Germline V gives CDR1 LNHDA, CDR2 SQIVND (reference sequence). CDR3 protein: CASSSYWEGGTEAFF. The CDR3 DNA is TGTGCCAGTAGTTCCTATTGGGAAGGGGGCACTGAAGCTTTCTTT.

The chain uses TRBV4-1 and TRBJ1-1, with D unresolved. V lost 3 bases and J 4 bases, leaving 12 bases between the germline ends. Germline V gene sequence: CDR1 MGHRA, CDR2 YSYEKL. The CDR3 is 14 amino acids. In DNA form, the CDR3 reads TGCGCCAGCAGCCATCTGGTGGGAGGCACTGAAGCTTTCTTT. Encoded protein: CASSHLVGGTEAFF.

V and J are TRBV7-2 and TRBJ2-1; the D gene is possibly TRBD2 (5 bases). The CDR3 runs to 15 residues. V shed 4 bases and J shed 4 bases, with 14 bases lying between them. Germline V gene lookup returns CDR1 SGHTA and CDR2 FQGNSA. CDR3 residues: CASSYGLDIYNEQFF. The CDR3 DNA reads TGTGCCAGCAGCTACGGACTGGATATTTACAATGAGCAGTTCTTC.